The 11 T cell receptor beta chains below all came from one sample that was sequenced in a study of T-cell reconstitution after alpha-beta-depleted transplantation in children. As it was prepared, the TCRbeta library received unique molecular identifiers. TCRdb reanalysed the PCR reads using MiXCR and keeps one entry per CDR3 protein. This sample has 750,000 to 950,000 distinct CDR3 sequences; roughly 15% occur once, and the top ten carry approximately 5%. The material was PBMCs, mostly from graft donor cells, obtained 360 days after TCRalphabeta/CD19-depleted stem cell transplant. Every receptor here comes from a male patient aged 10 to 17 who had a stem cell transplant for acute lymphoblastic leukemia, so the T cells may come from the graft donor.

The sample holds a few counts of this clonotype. In DNA, the CDR3 is TGCAGTGCTAGAGACAGACTTCCTAGCGGATTCTACAATGAGCAGTTCTTC. This codes for CSARDRLPSGFYNEQFF. The V call is TRBV20-1, the J call TRBJ2-1; 7 bases are a match to TRBD2. The CDR3 extends over 17 amino acids. V lost 0 bases to trimming and J lost 3 bases; unmatched junction nucleotides: 11. CDR1 and CDR2 from the germline V gene are DFQATT and SNEGSKA (reference sequence).

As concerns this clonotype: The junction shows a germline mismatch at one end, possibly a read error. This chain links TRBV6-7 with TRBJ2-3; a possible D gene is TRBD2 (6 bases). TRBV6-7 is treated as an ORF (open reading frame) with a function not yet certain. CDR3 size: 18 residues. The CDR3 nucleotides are TGTGCCTGCAGTTTAGCGGATTACAGAGTTGTTTACACAGATACGCAGTATTTT. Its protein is CACSLADYRVVYTDTQYF.

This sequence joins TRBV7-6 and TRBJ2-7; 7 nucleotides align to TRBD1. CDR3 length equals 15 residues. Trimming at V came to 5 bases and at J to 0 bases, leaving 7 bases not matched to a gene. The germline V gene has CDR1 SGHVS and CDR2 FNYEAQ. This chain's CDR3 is CASSAGGVSSYEQYF. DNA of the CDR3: TGTGCCAGCAGCGCAGGGGGTGTGAGCTCCTACGAGCAGTACTTC. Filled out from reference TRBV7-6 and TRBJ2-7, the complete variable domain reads GAGVSQSPRYKVTKRGQDVALRCDPISGHVSLYWYRQALGQGPEFLTYFNYEAQQDKSGLPNDRFSAERPEGSISTLTIQRTEQRDSAMYRCASSAGGVSSYEQYFGPGTRLTVT.

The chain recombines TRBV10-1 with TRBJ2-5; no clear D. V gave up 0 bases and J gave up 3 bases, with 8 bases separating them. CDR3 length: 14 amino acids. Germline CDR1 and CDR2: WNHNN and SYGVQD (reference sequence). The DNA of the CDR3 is TGCGCCAGCAGTGAGTCTAGCTGGGAAGAGACCCAGTACTTC. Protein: CASSESSWEETQYF.

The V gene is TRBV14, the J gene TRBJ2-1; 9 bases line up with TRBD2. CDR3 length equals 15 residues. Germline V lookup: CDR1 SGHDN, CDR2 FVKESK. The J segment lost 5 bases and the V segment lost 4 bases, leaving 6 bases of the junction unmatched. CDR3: CASSLSGRGDNEQFF. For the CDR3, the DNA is TGTGCCAGCAGCCTTAGCGGGAGAGGGGACAATGAGCAGTTCTTC.

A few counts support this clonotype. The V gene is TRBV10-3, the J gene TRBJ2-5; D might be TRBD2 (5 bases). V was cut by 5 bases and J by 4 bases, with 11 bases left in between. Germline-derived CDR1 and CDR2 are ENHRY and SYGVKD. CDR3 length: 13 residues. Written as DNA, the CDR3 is TGTGCCATCAGTCCGGGAATGGCAGAGACCCAGTACTTC. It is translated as CAISPGMAETQYF.

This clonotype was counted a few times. CDR3 DNA sequence: TGCGCCAGCAGCCAAGATCCAGGAATCGGTCAGCCCCAGCATTTT. Amino acids: CASSQDPGIGQPQHF. This chain connects TRBV4-1 to TRBJ1-5; D unclear. CDR3 length: 15 amino acids. Looked up from germline, CDR1 is MGHRA and CDR2 is YSYEKL. Trimming took off 0 bases at V and 6 bases at J, with 12 bases between the two ends.

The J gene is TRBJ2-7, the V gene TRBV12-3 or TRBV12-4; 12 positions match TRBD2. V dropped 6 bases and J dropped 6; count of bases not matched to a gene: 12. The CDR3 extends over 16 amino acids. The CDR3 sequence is CASSRTRLAGVGEQYF. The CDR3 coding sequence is TGTGCCAGCAGCCGGACCCGACTAGCGGGAGTCGGCGAGCAGTACTTC.

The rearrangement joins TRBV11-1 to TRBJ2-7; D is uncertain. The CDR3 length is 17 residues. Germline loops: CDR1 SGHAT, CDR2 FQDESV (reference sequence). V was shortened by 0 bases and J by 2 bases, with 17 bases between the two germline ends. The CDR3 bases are TGTGCCAGCAGCTTAGCTATCCGGTCTCGGCGAACCTACGAGCAGTACTTC. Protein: CASSLAIRSRRTYEQYF.

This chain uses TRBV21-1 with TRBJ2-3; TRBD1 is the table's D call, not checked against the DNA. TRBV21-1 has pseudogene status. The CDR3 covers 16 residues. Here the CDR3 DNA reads TGTGCCAGCAGCAAAACAGGGAAGGCGGAACAGGATACGCAGTATTTT. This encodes CASSKTGKAEQDTQYF.

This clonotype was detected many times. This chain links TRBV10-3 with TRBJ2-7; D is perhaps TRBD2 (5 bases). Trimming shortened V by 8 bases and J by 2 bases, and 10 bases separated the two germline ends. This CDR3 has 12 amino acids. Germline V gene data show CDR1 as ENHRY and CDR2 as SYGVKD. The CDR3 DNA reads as TGTGCCATCTCGGGAACCCCCTACGAGCAGTACTTC. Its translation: CAISGTPYEQYF.